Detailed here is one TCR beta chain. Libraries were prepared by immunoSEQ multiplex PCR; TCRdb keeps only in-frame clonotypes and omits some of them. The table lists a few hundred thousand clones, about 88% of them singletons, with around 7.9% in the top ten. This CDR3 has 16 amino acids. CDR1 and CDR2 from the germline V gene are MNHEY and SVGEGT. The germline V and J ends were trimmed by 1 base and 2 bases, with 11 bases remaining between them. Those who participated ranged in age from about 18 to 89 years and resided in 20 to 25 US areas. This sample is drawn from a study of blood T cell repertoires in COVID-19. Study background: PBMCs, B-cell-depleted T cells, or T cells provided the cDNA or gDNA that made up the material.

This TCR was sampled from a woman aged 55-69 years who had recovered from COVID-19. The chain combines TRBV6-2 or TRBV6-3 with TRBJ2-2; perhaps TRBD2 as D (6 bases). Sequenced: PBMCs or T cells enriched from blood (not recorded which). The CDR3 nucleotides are TGTGCCAGCAGTTACTTGGGGGGAACTAACACCGGGGAGCTGTTTTTT. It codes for CASSYLGGTNTGELFF.